This T cell receptor beta chain was identified in a study of T cells in Graves' hyperthyroidism and ophthalmopathy. Study observations and caveats: In the blood, most expanded thyroid clonotypes above 0.001 appeared as well.

As regards this clonotype: The antigen is undetermined.

The CDR3 spans 15 residues. The J segment lost 6 bases and the V segment lost 6 bases, leaving 9 bases of the junction unmatched. The V gene's germline CDR1 is MNHNS and CDR2 SASEGT. RNA transcripts gave rise to amplified TCR beta CDR3 regions. In the first-round RT-PCR of the TCR CDR3, the HTBI primer set was used. TCRdb independently ran MiXCR on the multiplex PCR reads; one entry per CDR3 protein. The repertoire has 650,000 to 700,000 distinct CDR3 sequences, around a sixth of them found once; the top ten carry around a sixth. The specimen sequenced was blood. The receptor's source is a man aged 45-65 years with Graves' hyperthyroidism. The rearrangement uses TRBV6-1 and TRBJ1-5, with 9 bases that match TRBD1. CDR3 loop: CASSIHGTGIQPQHF. The CDR3 bases are TGTGCCAGCAGCATTCATGGGACAGGGATTCAGCCCCAGCATTTT.